Following are 25 T cell receptor beta chains from one sample sequenced in a study of tumor and adjacent non-tumor tissue in lung cancer. TCRbeta libraries were built with three rounds of nested PCR, modified from ARM-PCR. MiXCR, run by TCRdb on the multiplex PCR reads, gives a single entry per CDR3 protein. The sample holds 90,000 to 100,000 distinct CDR3 sequences; about 80% are singletons and the top ten take 30%. RNA was extracted from bulk tissue without any cell sorting. More than 3 cm separated this lung sample from the edge of the tumor. Sequenced: distant non-tumor lung tissue. These receptors were collected from a man in his sixties with small cell lung cancer.

As regards this clonotype: It may be a read error: a sequence one base away is much more abundant. The chain employs TRBV20-1 and TRBJ2-1, with 7 bases aligning to TRBD2. CDR3 length equals 13 residues. Germline V gene data show CDR1 as DFQATT and CDR2 as SNEGSKA (reference sequence). CDR3 sequence reads: CSASGGRAIEQLF. The CDR3 nucleotides are TGCAGTGCTAGTGGAGGGAGGGCTATTGAGCAGCTCTTC.

As regards this clonotype: A junction end diverges from the germline sequence, so it may reflect a read error. The chain carries TRBV11-2 and TRBJ2-1; TRBD2 matches 10 bases. This CDR3 is built from 18 residues. CDR1 and CDR2 from the germline V gene are SGHAT and FQNNGV. The CDR3 loop reads CANSLGVAGGYYYNAQFF. CDR3 DNA: TGTGCCAACAGTTTAGGAGTAGCGGGAGGCTACTACTACAATGCGCAGTTCTTC.

With respect to this clonotype: This CDR3 fails to terminate in the conserved phenylalanine or tryptophan, so it likely reflects a read error. It is unclear where the CDR3 begins or ends on the DNA, so no DNA is shown, and the CDR3 is as TCRdb lists it. The chain recombines TRBV11-2 with TRBJ2-1; the table calls TRBD2, which could not be checked here. CDR1 is SGHAT, CDR2 FQNNGV, per germline. Counting both end residues, the CDR3 totals 16 amino acids. CDR3 in amino acids: CASSMGLAGGSGEQFL.

A single count supports this clonotype. The junction and the germline gene differ at one end; a read error may be behind it. The chain has TRBV6-6 and TRBJ1-1, with unresolved D. There are 13 residues in the CDR3. Germline loops: CDR1 MNHNY, CDR2 SVGAGI (reference sequence). CDR3 DNA: TGTGCCAGCAGTGACAAGATGGAGACTGAAGCTTTTTTT. This sequence encodes CASSDKMETEAFF.

The rearrangement uses TRBV29-1 and TRBJ2-7; perhaps D is TRBD1 or TRBD2 (6 bases each). This CDR3 is 13 amino acids long. Per the germline V gene, CDR1 is SQVTM and CDR2 is ANQGSEA. The CDR3 region has the DNA TGCAGTGATGAAGATCTTGGGGGGCCGGAGCAGTACTTC. Protein product: CSDEDLGGPEQYF.

In regard to this clonotype: This clone may be a read error of a much larger clone one base away. In this CDR3 the conserved last residue, phenylalanine or tryptophan, is missing, so a read error is likely. CDR3 in DNA: TGCGCCAGCACGGACAACCAGAACACTGAAGCTTTCTCT. Translating it yields CASTDNQNTEAFS. The chain links TRBV5-1 to TRBJ1-1, with TRBD1 as a possible D gene (5 bases). Per germline, CDR1 SGHRS and CDR2 YFSETQ. Trimming took 6 bases from V and 1 from J, leaving 10 bases between them. This CDR3 has 13 residues.

Points on this clonotype: A clone one base away is much larger, so this may be a read error. The chain has TRBV5-4 and TRBJ2-2; 10 bases line up with TRBD2. Trimming cost V 4 bases and J 0 bases; bases outside gene matches: 6. This CDR3 has 17 amino acids. CDR1 is SGHNT, CDR2 YYREEE, per germline (reference sequence). CDR3: CASSPWTSGANTGELFF. As DNA, the CDR3 is TGTGCCAGCAGCCCCTGGACTAGCGGAGCGAACACCGGGGAGCTGTTTTTT. Variable domain in full (rest from reference TRBV5-4 and TRBJ2-2): ETGVTQSPTHLIKTRGQQVTLRCSSQSGHNTVSWYQQALGQGPQFIFQYYREEENGRGNFPPRFSGLQFPNYSSELNVNALELDDSALYLCASSPWTSGANTGELFFGEGSRLTVL.

This clonotype was detected many times. The chain joins TRBV20-1 to TRBJ2-3; possible D gene TRBD2, 6 bases. The V end lost 6 bases, the J end lost 4 bases, and 17 bases lay between the germline ends. CDR1 and CDR2 from the germline V gene are DFQATT and SNEGSKA (reference sequence). This CDR3 spans 14 amino acids. Here the CDR3 DNA reads TGCAGTGCCAGAAGGGGCGGGACGTCAGATACGCAGTATTTT. Protein: CSARRGGTSDTQYF.

Concerning this clonotype: An end of the junction does not agree with germline; a read error may underlie this. The chain carries TRBV25-1 and TRBJ1-5; D unclear. The CDR3 contains 12 residues. Germline loops: CDR1 MGHDK, CDR2 SYGVNS. CDR3 DNA sequence: TGTGCCAGCAGTCAGGTCTATCAGCCCCATCATTTT. Protein sequence: CASSQVYQPHHF.

This sequence joins TRBV5-1 and TRBJ1-2; TRBD1 matches at 7 bases. The CDR3 has 12 amino acids. Germline V gene lookup returns CDR1 SGHRS and CDR2 YFSETQ. J gave up 8 bases and V 3 bases, and 4 bases lay outside the gene matches. The CDR3 protein is CASSWGTDGYTF. For the CDR3, the DNA is TGCGCCAGCAGCTGGGGGACAGACGGCTACACCTTC.

This clonotype was seen a few times. This chain uses TRBV7-2 with TRBJ2-1; 13 positions match TRBD2. After removal of 2 bases from V and 9 bases from J, the junction contained 10 bases not matched to a gene. Germline-derived CDR1 and CDR2 are SGHTA and FQGNSA. The CDR3 spans 17 residues. CDR3 sequence (DNA): TGTGCCAGCAGCTTACCCGGACTAGCGGGAGCAGGTATTGAGCAGTTCTTC. Amino acid sequence: CASSLPGLAGAGIEQFF.

Only one count was recorded for this clonotype. This likely comes from a read error, as the CDR3 has no conserved phenylalanine or tryptophan at its end. The chain joins TRBV6-1 to TRBJ2-2, with 9 bases that match TRBD2. This CDR3 contains 15 residues. Germline assignment: CDR1 MNHNS and CDR2 SASEGT. The CDR3, as DNA: TGTGCCAGCACTGAGCGGGAGGTGAACACCGGGCAGCTGTTTATT. It encodes CASTEREVNTGQLFI.

A few counts support this clonotype. Relative to the germline gene, one junction end is altered; a read error may explain this. The V call is TRBV20-1, the J call TRBJ2-1; 7 bases line up with TRBD2. CDR1 is DFQATT and CDR2 is SNEGSKA in the germline V gene (reference sequence). The CDR3 is made up of 12 amino acids. The CDR3 DNA reads as TGCAGTGCTAGAAAGGGAGGGAGTGAGCAGCTCTTC. Protein product: CSARKGGSEQLF.

Comment on this clonotype: Compared with germline, one end of the junction differs, possibly owing to a read error. This sequence joins TRBV11-2 and TRBJ1-1; 9 nucleotides agree with TRBD1. CDR1 and CDR2 from the germline V gene are SGHAT and FQNNGV. This CDR3 is built from 17 residues. CDR3: CVSSLTGGVGRNAEAFF. The CDR3 nucleotides are TGTGTTAGCAGCTTAACAGGGGGCGTGGGTAGGAACGCTGAAGCTTTCTTT.

The chain couples TRBV11-2 to TRBJ2-1; 7 bases fit TRBD2. Looked up from germline, CDR1 is SGHAT and CDR2 is FQNNGV. V lost 1 base and J lost 13; bases outside the gene matches: 22. CDR3 length: 18 residues. The CDR3 sequence is CASSLGVSGGYYYKEQFF. The CDR3 nucleotides are TGTGCCAGCAGCTTAGGAGTATCGGGAGGCTACTACTACAAGGAACAGTTCTTC.

About this clonotype: One end of the junction varies from germline; a read error may be responsible. The chain recombines TRBV5-8 with TRBJ2-5; the D gene could be TRBD1 or TRBD2 (6 bases each). In germline, CDR1 is SGHTS, CDR2 YDEGEE. This CDR3 is 17 amino acids long. The CDR3 sequence is CACSAYPQGRLMETKYF. DNA for the CDR3: TGTGCCTGCAGCGCCTACCCCCAGGGGAGGCTGATGGAGACCAAGTACTTC.

This clonotype has a single count. V and J are TRBV2 and TRBJ1-5; D is perhaps TRBD1 (5 bases). Germline V gene lookup returns CDR1 SNHLY and CDR2 FYNNEI. Trimming stripped 7 bases from V and 5 bases from J, with 12 bases between. This CDR3 is 13 amino acids long. The CDR3 spells CASNLQEDQPQHF. The CDR3 coding sequence is TGTGCCAGCAATTTACAGGAGGATCAGCCCCAGCATTTT.

The chain employs TRBV20-1 and TRBJ2-5, with 10 nucleotides matching TRBD2. CDR1 and CDR2 from the germline V gene are DFQATT and SNEGSKA (reference sequence). The V gene end was trimmed by 3 bases and the J gene end by 3 bases; junction bases not matched to a gene: 10. The CDR3 length is 16 residues. This CDR3 reads CSASGGSGRAKETQYF. For the CDR3, the DNA is TGCAGTGCTAGTGGGGGCAGCGGGAGGGCCAAAGAGACCCAGTACTTC.

About this clonotype itself: Its ends do not fully match the called genes, so a read error is possible. In DNA form, the CDR3 reads TGCGTCAGCAGCTTGACAGGGACGGAAAATGAGCAGTTCTTC. It encodes CVSSLTGTENEQFF. The chain links TRBV5-1 to TRBJ2-1; TRBD1 matches 7 bases. CDR3 length: 14 residues. Per germline, CDR1 SGHRS and CDR2 YFSETQ.

On this clonotype: One end of the junction is discordant with germline, which a read error may explain. This chain joins TRBV7-9 and TRBJ2-5; either TRBD1 or TRBD2 may supply D (7 bases each). Germline V gene lookup returns CDR1 SEHNR and CDR2 FQNEAQ (reference sequence). The CDR3 is 11 amino acids. The CDR3 nucleotides read TGTGCCAGCGCAGGGGGGGAGACTCAGTGCTTC. Protein sequence: CASAGGETQCF.

This clonotype came up once. V usage is TRBV2 and J usage is TRBJ1-5, with D uncertain. This CDR3 contains 13 residues. The germline CDR1 and CDR2 sequences are SNHLY and FYNNEI. Trimming stripped 4 bases from V and 4 bases from J, with 8 bases between. CDR3 region: CASSGQENQPQHF. CDR3 bases: TGTGCCAGCAGTGGGCAGGAGAATCAGCCCCAGCATTTT.

Within the sample, this clonotype is medium-sized (0.01 to 0.1%). The CDR3: CSGLAHGTDTQYF. DNA for the CDR3: TGCAGCGGACTAGCACACGGCACAGATACGCAGTATTTT. The chain links TRBV29-1 to TRBJ2-3, with 7 bases lining up with TRBD2. V dropped 7 bases and J dropped 1; count of bases not matched to a gene: 5. The CDR3 loop spans 13 amino acids. CDR1 is SQVTM and CDR2 is ANQGSEA in the germline V gene.

Notes on this clonotype: A read error is possible here, since a much larger clone lies one base away. The conserved final phenylalanine or tryptophan is absent from the CDR3, which likely points to a read error. The chain links TRBV6-4 to TRBJ2-1; 13 positions match TRBD2. The CDR3 has 15 residues. Germline V gene data show CDR1 as MRHNA and CDR2 as SNTAGT. The junction had 0 bases not matched to a gene; V was cut back by 3 bases and J by 4 bases. The CDR3 here is CASSEGLAGYNEQFV. The CDR3 DNA sequence: TGTGCCAGCAGTGAGGGACTAGCGGGGTACAATGAGCAGTTCGTC.

This clonotype was observed a handful of times. The V and J genes are TRBV5-1 and TRBJ2-3; D is possibly TRBD1 or TRBD2 (5 bases each). The CDR3 is 15 residues long. CDR1 SGHRS and CDR2 YFSETQ come from the germline V gene. V was shortened by 4 bases and J by 4 bases, with 16 bases between the two germline ends. Written as DNA, the CDR3 is TGCGCCAGCAGCCTCCAGGGAGTGGCAGCAGATACGCAGTATTTT. It codes for CASSLQGVAADTQYF.

Details on this clonotype: One junction end does not reproduce the germline sequence, and a read error may be involved. The V call is TRBV11-3, the J call TRBJ2-1; a possible D gene is TRBD2 (7 bases). Germline V gene lookup returns CDR1 SGHNT and CDR2 YENEEA. This CDR3 has 13 residues. The CDR3 loop reads CASGFGLGGERFF. The CDR3 region has the DNA TGTGCCAGCGGCTTTGGACTAGGGGGTGAGCGGTTCTTC.